These 29 T cell receptor beta chains were sequenced from one sample in a study of T-cell reconstitution after alpha-beta-depleted transplantation in children. Researchers prepared the TCRbeta library using unique molecular identifiers, the study reports. TCRdb fed the PCR reads into MiXCR, producing one record per CDR3 protein. The sample includes around 410,000 distinct CDR3 sequences, 11% of them seen just once. The sequencing used PBMCs from the stem cell graft donor, collected from the stem cell graft. The receptors shown here come from a human donor who donated a stem cell graft to a child with acute myeloid leukemia.

The chain combines TRBV12-3 or TRBV12-4 with TRBJ2-1; D not resolved. With 1 base removed from V and 9 bases from J, the gap between germline ends came to 22 bases. CDR3 length: 17 amino acids. CDR3 DNA: TGTGCCAGCAGTTTAGGCGAATCCTGGGATTTGGACGGTGAGCAGTTCTTC. It encodes CASSLGESWDLDGEQFF.

V is TRBV12-3 or TRBV12-4 and J is TRBJ2-7; D uncertain. V was clipped by 0 bases and J by 6 bases, with 12 bases between them. This CDR3 contains 14 residues. In DNA form, the CDR3 reads TGTGCCAGCAGTTTAGCGGGCAAGAGATCCGAGCAGTACGTC. As protein: CASSLAGKRSEQYV.

The CDR3 DNA reads as TGTGCCTGGGGCTGGGGACAGGGGGCTGGGGAGCAGTTCTTC. It encodes CAWGWGQGAGEQFF. V usage is TRBV30 and J usage is TRBJ2-1; TRBD1 matches 12 bases. The germline gives CDR1 GTSNPN, CDR2 SVGIG (reference sequence). V was clipped by 5 bases and J by 10 bases; unmatched bases: 9. CDR3 length equals 14 residues.

The V call is TRBV3-1, the J call TRBJ1-2; the D is unclear. The V end lost 7 bases, the J end lost 8 bases, and 23 bases lay between the germline ends. Per the germline V gene, CDR1 is LGHDT and CDR2 is YNNKEL (reference sequence). The CDR3 is 15 residues long. CDR3 loop: CASTDHQRAGLGYTF. CDR3 DNA sequence: TGTGCCAGCACCGACCATCAAAGGGCAGGCCTCGGCTACACCTTC.

The table lists this clonotype with a few counts. CDR3 protein: CSAIPVSSYNEQFF. The DNA for the CDR3 is TGCAGTGCTATACCGGTGAGCTCCTACAATGAGCAGTTCTTC. V is TRBV20-1 and J is TRBJ2-1; D gene ambiguous. This CDR3 is built from 14 residues. Germline CDR1 is DFQATT and CDR2 is SNEGSKA (reference sequence). V shed 4 bases and J shed 0 bases, with 10 bases lying between them.

This sequence joins TRBV3-1 and TRBJ1-2; tentative D call: TRBD1 (5 bases). The CDR3 consists of 13 residues. V was pared by 6 bases and J by 4 bases, with 12 bases between. CDR1 LGHDT and CDR2 YNNKEL come from the germline V gene (reference sequence). The CDR3 DNA sequence: TGTGCCAGCAGTCCGGACATTTCCTATGGCTACACCTTC. Amino acids: CASSPDISYGYTF.

This clonotype was seen at least ten times. The chain links TRBV4-1 to TRBJ2-7; D may be TRBD2 (8 bases). V dropped 4 bases and J dropped 7 bases, with 20 bases sitting between them. The CDR3 is made up of 15 amino acids. Germline CDR1 and CDR2: MGHRA and YSYEKL. CDR3 DNA sequence: TGCGCCAGCAGCCTCGGACTAGCTGGCAGGGGGGAGCAGTACTTC. This sequence encodes CASSLGLAGRGEQYF.

This clonotype appeared a few times. Here the CDR3 reads CASSLGSSGVSYEQYF. The CDR3 DNA reads as TGTGCCAGCAGTTTAGGATCTAGCGGGGTCTCCTACGAGCAGTACTTC. J is TRBJ2-7 and V is TRBV12-3 or TRBV12-4; the match to TRBD2 covers 9 bases. The V segment lost 1 base and the J segment 0 bases; nucleotides outside the gene matches: 4. The CDR3 has 16 amino acids.

CDR3 in DNA: TGCAGCGTTGAAGCTTTCGCTAGCGTGACAGATACGCAGTATTTT. This sequence encodes CSVEAFASVTDTQYF. The chain uses TRBV29-1 and TRBJ2-3; TRBD2 might be the D (6 bases). This CDR3 spans 15 amino acids. V dropped 1 base and J dropped 3 bases, with 14 bases sitting between them. CDR1 SQVTM and CDR2 ANQGSEA come from the germline V gene.

This clonotype was observed a handful of times. The DNA is omitted, as the CDR3 cannot be located on it reliably, and the CDR3 follows TCRdb's listing. The rearrangement joins TRBV5-1 to TRBJ2-1; the listed D gene, TRBD2, was not tested against the DNA. Looked up from germline, CDR1 is SGHRS and CDR2 is YFSETQ. The CDR3 length is 15 residues, termini included. This CDR3 is CASSSSGLAGNEQFF.

This clonotype was picked up a small number of times. This chain joins TRBV9 and TRBJ2-7, with TRBD1 matching 8 bases. Germline values: CDR1 SGDLS, CDR2 YYNGEE. The junction had 7 bases not matched to a gene; V was cut back by 3 bases and J by 5 bases. This CDR3 spans 14 amino acids. This CDR3 is CASSATGGLNEQYF. The CDR3 nucleotides are TGTGCCAGCAGCGCTACAGGGGGACTCAACGAGCAGTACTTC.

The chain has TRBV29-1 and TRBJ2-5, with D perhaps matching TRBD1 or TRBD2 (7 bases each). V lost 7 bases, J lost 4 bases, and 16 bases lay in between. Per the germline V gene, CDR1 is SQVTM and CDR2 is ANQGSEA. This CDR3 spans 13 amino acids. CDR3: CSAAGGGRETQYF. CDR3 DNA sequence: TGCAGCGCCGCAGGGGGGGGGCGAGAGACCCAGTACTTC.

This clonotype was counted at least ten times. The V call is TRBV6-1, the J call TRBJ2-5, with 10 bases fitting TRBD1. V shed 7 bases and J 5 bases; nucleotides not matched to a gene: 10. The CDR3 is 15 residues long. Germline lookup yields CDR1 MNHNS and CDR2 SASEGT. CDR3 coding DNA: TGTGCCAGCACTCCCCGGGACAGGGGACAGGAGACCCAGTACTTC. This translates into CASTPRDRGQETQYF.

This clonotype was seen only a few times. This chain connects TRBV7-2 to TRBJ2-7; TRBD1 agrees at 8 bases. There are 13 residues in the CDR3. The J segment lost 12 bases and the V segment lost 4 bases, leaving 11 bases of the junction unmatched. CDR1 SGHTA and CDR2 FQGNSA come from the germline V gene. This CDR3 reads CASSSSGGDRLYF. The DNA for the CDR3 is TGTGCCAGCAGCTCGTCGGGTGGGGACAGGTTGTACTTC.

This clonotype turned up a few times. The V call is TRBV12-3 or TRBV12-4, the J call TRBJ1-5; D is unresolved. The V end lost 3 bases, the J end lost 0 bases, and 9 bases lay between the germline ends. This CDR3 has 15 residues. The CDR3 sequence: CASSFSGNSNQPQHF. The CDR3 DNA reads TGTGCCAGCAGTTTTAGCGGAAATAGCAATCAGCCCCAGCATTTT.

The J gene is TRBJ2-7, the V gene TRBV29-1; D perhaps matches TRBD1 (5 bases). Per the germline V gene, CDR1 is SQVTM and CDR2 is ANQGSEA. V shed 7 bases and J shed 3 bases, with 13 bases lying between them. The CDR3 is made up of 12 amino acids. DNA of the CDR3: TGCAGCGCGTTGACAGATGGCTACGAGCAGTACGTC. Protein: CSALTDGYEQYV.

This clonotype showed up just a few times. The CDR3 nucleotides are TGTGCCAGCAGCTTAGTGGTGGGGGAGAACGGGGAGCTGTTTTTT. Its translation is CASSLVVGENGELFF. V and J are TRBV7-2 and TRBJ2-2, with D perhaps given as TRBD1 or TRBD2 (5 bases each). The CDR3 consists of 15 residues. Trimming removed 1 base at V and 7 bases at J, with 13 bases between. Per the germline V gene, CDR1 is SGHTA and CDR2 is FQGNSA.

This clonotype appeared a few times. This sequence joins TRBV10-3 and TRBJ2-5, with TRBD2 matching 9 bases. This CDR3 comprises 15 residues. V was pared by 0 bases and J by 5 bases, with 4 bases of the junction left unmatched. CDR1 and CDR2 from the germline V gene are ENHRY and SYGVKD. In DNA, the CDR3 is TGTGCCATCAGTGAGTCTTTCCTAGCGGGGGAGACCCAGTACTTC. Translated: CAISESFLAGETQYF.

The sample holds one count of this clonotype. The gene calls are TRBV2 and TRBJ2-1, with 15 bases that match TRBD2. V lost 7 bases to trimming and J lost 7 bases; unmatched junction nucleotides: 8. Germline CDR1 SNHLY, CDR2 FYNNEI. CDR3 length: 16 residues. This CDR3 is CASIRTSGGAGNEQFF. CDR3 DNA: TGTGCCAGCATTCGGACTAGCGGGGGGGCAGGGAATGAGCAGTTCTTC. Full variable domain (remainder filled in from reference TRBV2 and TRBJ2-1): EPEVTQTPSHQVTQMGQEVILRCVPISNHLYFYWYRQILGQKVEFLVSFYNNEISEKSEIFDDQFSVERPDGSNFTLKIRSTKLEDSAMYFCASIRTSGGAGNEQFFGPGTRLTVL.

This clonotype was seen a few times. The chain combines TRBV20-1 with TRBJ2-3, with D uncertain. In germline, CDR1 is DFQATT, CDR2 SNEGSKA (reference sequence). CDR3 length equals 11 residues. The V gene lost 5 bases and the J gene lost 6 bases, with 9 bases spanning the gap. The CDR3, as DNA: TGCAGTGCTCGTCCAGTTGATACGCAGTATTTT. It is translated as CSARPVDTQYF.

This clonotype was seen a handful of times. The J gene is TRBJ1-4, the V gene TRBV7-2, with TRBD1 as a possible D gene (5 bases). V lost 7 bases to trimming and J lost 8 bases, with 14 bases between them. The length of the CDR3 is 13 residues. Per the germline V gene, CDR1 is SGHTA and CDR2 is FQGNSA. The CDR3 bases are TGTGCCAGCACCTCCCCAGGGATCGAAAAACTGTTTTTT. This codes for CASTSPGIEKLFF.

This clonotype occurred a few times. The genes are TRBV7-9 and TRBJ2-3; no clear D gene. Trimming stripped 4 bases from V and 4 bases from J, with 6 bases between. Per the germline V gene, CDR1 is SEHNR and CDR2 is FQNEAQ (reference sequence). CDR3 size: 12 residues. CDR3 sequence reads: CASSSMADTQYF. As DNA, the CDR3 is TGTGCCAGCAGCTCGATGGCAGATACGCAGTATTTT.

This clonotype was recorded at least ten times. This rearrangement joins TRBV15 to TRBJ2-5; possible D gene TRBD1, 6 bases. V lost 5 bases and J 1 base, leaving 14 bases between the germline ends. The CDR3 length is 15 residues. From germline, CDR1 is LNHNV and CDR2 YYDKDF (reference sequence). In nucleotides, the CDR3 is TGTGCCACCAGCCCTCAGAGGGGGTCCCAAGAGACCCAGTACTTC. Translation: CATSPQRGSQETQYF.

This clonotype was picked up a small number of times. The CDR3 bases are TGTGCCAGCTCTCCGGGGGGCACCTCTGGAAACACCATATATTTT. Translating gives CASSPGGTSGNTIYF. The V call is TRBV9, the J call TRBJ1-3, with a possible D match to TRBD1 (6 bases). Germline V CDR1 and CDR2: SGDLS, YYNGEE. With 7 bases removed from V and 0 bases from J, the gap between germline ends came to 14 bases. The length of the CDR3 is 15 residues.

The genes are TRBV10-3 and TRBJ2-7; TRBD1 matches at 10 bases. J lost 3 bases, V lost 2 bases, and 4 bases had no gene match. Per germline, CDR1 ENHRY and CDR2 SYGVKD. The CDR3 contains 15 residues. CDR3 protein: CAISEGGQGLYEQYF. The CDR3 DNA is TGTGCCATCAGTGAGGGGGGACAGGGGCTCTACGAGCAGTACTTC.

V gene TRBV18 combines with J gene TRBJ1-5; 7 bases are a match to TRBD1. The J segment lost 1 base and the V segment lost 0 bases, leaving 0 bases of the junction unmatched. CDR3 length equals 15 residues. The V gene's germline CDR1 is KGHSH and CDR2 LQKENI. In nucleotides, the CDR3 is TGTGCCAGCTCACCACCGGGACAGAGCAATCAGCCCCAGCATTTT. Amino acids: CASSPPGQSNQPQHF.

This clonotype was observed a handful of times. The V gene is TRBV12-3 or TRBV12-4, the J gene TRBJ1-1, with D tentatively TRBD1 (5 bases). The CDR3 spans 13 residues. Trimming cost V 2 bases and J 6 bases, with 10 bases left between them. CDR3 protein: CASSLRGGPEAFF. For the CDR3, the DNA is TGTGCCAGCAGTTTAAGGGGAGGACCTGAAGCTTTCTTT.

The chain employs TRBV5-1 and TRBJ1-4, with a possible D match to TRBD1 (5 bases). Between the trimmed V and J ends, which lost 0 bases and 8 bases, there was a span of 14 bases. Germline V gives CDR1 SGHRS, CDR2 YFSETQ. The CDR3 runs to 15 residues. The CDR3 here is CASSLAPTGEEKLFF. The CDR3 DNA reads TGCGCCAGCAGCTTGGCCCCCACGGGGGAGGAAAAACTGTTTTTT.

CDR3 in amino acids: CASSDANQETQYF. Here the CDR3 DNA reads TGTGCCAGCAGTGATGCCAACCAAGAGACCCAGTACTTC. This chain connects TRBV25-1 to TRBJ2-5; D gene uncertain. CDR1 and CDR2 from the germline V gene are MGHDK and SYGVNS. The germline V and J ends were trimmed by 3 bases and 0 bases, with 5 bases remaining between them. The CDR3 extends over 13 amino acids.